These 9 T cell receptor beta chains share one sample of origin, sequenced in a study of T cell responses to AZD1222 COVID-19 vaccine. Here immunoSEQ multiplex PCR was the method, and the copy in TCRdb shows in-frame clones only, minus some. The sample lists under 150,000 clones, 85% to 95% occurring once. Sequences were derived from peripheral blood, sampled on day 0 of AZD1222 vaccination. Source of these receptors: an adult in good health.

The V gene is TRBV25-1, the J gene TRBJ1-1; D is undetermined. V was cut by 4 bases and J by 10 bases, with 19 bases left in between. The germline V gene has CDR1 MGHDK and CDR2 SYGVNS. The CDR3 has 14 amino acids. The CDR3 loop is CASSGQLWSYGAFF. CDR3 nucleotide sequence: TGTGCCAGCAGTGGACAACTATGGTCGTATGGAGCTTTCTTT.

The rearrangement joins TRBV5-3 to TRBJ2-7; maybe TRBD2 (6 bases). TRBV5-3 is labeled an ORF, and its function is uncertain. The CDR3 length is 12 residues. Trimming removed 9 bases at V and 12 bases at J, with 22 bases between. This CDR3 is CATLRPTGDGYF. In DNA form, the CDR3 reads TGTGCCACTCTTAGACCCACGGGGGATGGGTACTTC.

This clone was seen at least ten times. V is TRBV6-4 and J is TRBJ1-1; D may be TRBD1 (6 bases). Germline V gene data show CDR1 as MRHNA and CDR2 as SNTAGT. The CDR3 has 14 amino acids. Trimming left V 0 bases short and J 11 bases short, with 16 bases between. CDR3 DNA sequence: TGTGCCAGCAGTGACTCCGAGACAGGAGCGAAGGCTTTCTTT. This encodes CASSDSETGAKAFF.

V gene TRBV3-1 (or the pseudogene TRBV3-2) combines with J gene TRBJ2-5; the D is unclear. The CDR3 totals 19 residues. Germline values: CDR1 LGHDT, CDR2 YNNKEL (reference sequence). Trimming cost V 4 bases and J 5 bases, with 29 bases left between them. For the CDR3, the DNA is TGTGCCAGCAGCCTAACCCGTTTGAGGCAGGAGCTTTTTTTCGAGACCCAGTACTTC. As protein: CASSLTRLRQELFFETQYF.

V and J are TRBV28 and TRBJ1-1, with D possibly being TRBD1 (5 bases). The CDR3 is 13 residues long. The germline gives CDR1 MDHEN, CDR2 SYDVKM. V was clipped by 5 bases and J by 5 bases, with 12 bases between them. The CDR3 coding sequence is TGTGCCAGCAGTGTAGGGGCCATGACTGAAGCTTTCTTT. It yields the protein CASSVGAMTEAFF.

The chain has TRBV28 and TRBJ1-5; 9 bases are a match to TRBD1. The V and J ends lost 5 bases and 0 bases, in that order; junction bases with no gene match: 2. The CDR3 has 15 residues. CDR1 is MDHEN and CDR2 is SYDVKM in the germline V gene. CDR3 amino acids: CASSDRGNSNQPQHF. DNA of the CDR3: TGTGCCAGCAGTGACAGGGGGAATAGCAATCAGCCCCAGCATTTT.

This chain joins TRBV10-1 and TRBJ2-3; no reliable D call. Germline-derived CDR1 and CDR2 are WNHNN and SYGVQD (reference sequence). The CDR3 loop spans 14 amino acids. V lost 0 bases and J lost 0, with 4 bases in between. The CDR3 region has the DNA TGCGCCAGCAGTGAGTCGGCTAGCACAGATACGCAGTATTTT. Residues: CASSESASTDTQYF.

This chain connects TRBV5-1 to TRBJ1-5; unclear D gene. The germline V and J ends were trimmed by 1 base and 2 bases, with 4 bases remaining between them. Germline V gene lookup returns CDR1 SGHRS and CDR2 YFSETQ. CDR3 length equals 13 residues. The CDR3 bases are TGCGCCAGCAGCTTGTTGGGCAATCAGCCCCAGCATTTT. Amino acid sequence: CASSLLGNQPQHF.

The CDR3 bases are TGTGCATGGGGGACTAGCGGCTACAATGAGCAGTTCTTC. It yields the protein CAWGTSGYNEQFF. The genes are TRBV28 and TRBJ2-1; 11 bases fit TRBD2. There are 13 residues in the CDR3. CDR1 is MDHEN and CDR2 is SYDVKM in the germline V gene.